A single sample gave rise to the 26 T cell receptor beta chains below, sequenced in a study of blood T cell repertoires in COVID-19. Using immunoSEQ multiplex PCR, the repertoire was profiled, and TCRdb retains in-frame clones only, with some absent. This sample carries approximately 130,000 clones, roughly 71% of them seen once, and the ten largest clones take around 20%. The sequenced sample consisted of peripheral blood. The receptors shown here come from an older man with acute or convalescent COVID-19.

This chain links TRBV2 with TRBJ1-2, with TRBD1 matching 11 bases. Per germline, CDR1 SNHLY and CDR2 FYNNEI. The CDR3 runs 13 residues. V dropped 6 bases and J dropped 7; count of bases not matched to a gene: 4. For the CDR3, the DNA is TGTGCCAGCAGCGGACAGGGGGCCCGTGGCTACACCTTC. It is translated as CASSGQGARGYTF.

This clone was counted a few times. This chain uses TRBV2 with TRBJ2-2; TRBD1 matches at 11 bases. Germline assignment: CDR1 SNHLY and CDR2 FYNNEI. The junction had 4 bases not matched to a gene; V was cut back by 8 bases and J by 5 bases. The CDR3 runs 14 residues. Here the CDR3 reads CASGGTGGTGELFF. CDR3 in DNA: TGTGCCAGCGGGGGGACAGGGGGTACCGGGGAGCTGTTTTTT.

This chain joins TRBV5-1 and TRBJ1-4; a weak D match, TRBD1 (6 bases). Germline values: CDR1 SGHRS, CDR2 YFSETQ. There are 16 residues in the CDR3. The V end lost 1 base, the J end lost 3 bases, and 13 bases lay between the germline ends. CDR3 sequence: CASSLSGGAANEKLFF. The CDR3 DNA sequence: TGCGCCAGCAGCTTGTCCGGGGGGGCTGCTAATGAAAAACTGTTTTTT.

The chain joins TRBV7-9 to TRBJ1-3; D call uncertain. The CDR3 sequence is 14 residues long. The germline gives CDR1 SEHNR, CDR2 FQNEAQ (reference sequence). Trimming shortened V by 5 bases and J by 8 bases, and 16 bases separated the two germline ends. CDR3 bases: TGTGCCAGCAGCCAGAAGCCCTTCGGGGACACCATATATTTT. It is translated as CASSQKPFGDTIYF.

V usage is TRBV5-5 and J usage is TRBJ1-6; no clear D. Per germline, CDR1 SGHKS and CDR2 YYEKEE (reference sequence). Trimming removed 2 bases from V and 2 bases from J, with 8 bases in between. The CDR3 extends over 15 amino acids. Here the CDR3 reads CASSLRGTYNSPLHF. The CDR3 nucleotides are TGTGCCAGCAGCTTACGGGGTACCTATAATTCACCCCTCCACTTT.

The V gene is TRBV2, the J gene TRBJ1-3; 7 bases match TRBD1. Germline V gene lookup returns CDR1 SNHLY and CDR2 FYNNEI. This CDR3 is 14 amino acids long. V was pared by 6 bases and J by 0 bases, with 2 bases of the junction left unmatched. Here the CDR3 reads CASRTGSSGNTIYF. The CDR3 bases are TGTGCCAGCAGGACAGGGAGCTCTGGAAACACCATATATTTT.

The gene calls are TRBV7-2 and TRBJ2-7; 7 bases align to TRBD2. V shed 3 bases and J 0 bases; nucleotides not matched to a gene: 5. The CDR3 contains 15 residues. Germline CDR1 is SGHTA and CDR2 is FQGNSA. The CDR3 DNA reads as TGTGCCAGCAGCTTTGGCGGGGGACTCTCCTACGAGCAGTACTTC. Translation: CASSFGGGLSYEQYF.

This clone was picked up a small number of times. The V call is TRBV18, the J call TRBJ1-3, with unresolved D. CDR3 length equals 17 residues. CDR1 and CDR2 (germline): KGHSH, LQKENI. V lost 2 bases, J lost 0 bases, and 14 bases lay in between. DNA for the CDR3: TGTGCCAGCTCACCAGTTAGAGCTACCCTCTCTGGAAACACCATATATTTT. Residues: CASSPVRATLSGNTIYF.

This clone was counted once. The V call is TRBV29-1, the J call TRBJ1-2, with 9 bases fitting TRBD1. This CDR3 spans 14 amino acids. Germline CDR1 is SQVTM and CDR2 is ANQGSEA. J gave up 7 bases and V 7 bases, and 13 bases lay outside the gene matches. CDR3 sequence (DNA): TGCAGCGCCGGGGCGTCGGACAGGGGACGTGGCTACACCTTC. It encodes CSAGASDRGRGYTF.

Only one count was recorded for this clone. The CDR3 nucleotides read TGTGCCAGCGACCCGGGGACAGTCTATATCAATCAGCCCCAGCATTTT. It is translated as CASDPGTVYINQPQHF. The V call is TRBV2, the J call TRBJ1-5, with 7 bases aligning to TRBD1. The germline V gene has CDR1 SNHLY and CDR2 FYNNEI. CDR3 length equals 16 residues. Trimming cost V 8 bases and J 3 bases; bases outside gene matches: 13.

This sequence joins TRBV2 and TRBJ2-3; D is uncertain. The V gene's germline CDR1 is SNHLY and CDR2 FYNNEI. Trimming stripped 2 bases from V and 2 bases from J, with 11 bases between. There are 15 residues in the CDR3. CDR3 in DNA: TGTGCCAGCAGTGAAAAACTCCCCCTCACAGATACGCAGTATTTT. Translating it yields CASSEKLPLTDTQYF.

V gene TRBV24-1 combines with J gene TRBJ2-1; 9 bases fit TRBD2. The CDR3 covers 17 residues. Germline V gene lookup returns CDR1 KGHDR and CDR2 SFDVKD. With 4 bases clipped from V and 0 bases from J, the junction kept 6 bases outside the gene matches. This chain's CDR3 is CATSDDSGGSSYNEQFF. The CDR3 coding sequence is TGTGCCACCAGTGACGACAGCGGGGGGAGCTCCTACAATGAGCAGTTCTTC.

This chain connects TRBV29-1 to TRBJ2-7, with 10 bases lining up with TRBD2. Per the germline V gene, CDR1 is SQVTM and CDR2 is ANQGSEA. The CDR3 is made up of 15 amino acids. Losses at the gene ends were 6 bases for V and 2 bases for J; bases not matched to a gene: 10. CDR3 DNA: TGCAGCGTCGGACTGCAGCGGGGGGGAACCTACGAGCAGTACTTC. This encodes CSVGLQRGGTYEQYF.

The V and J genes are TRBV28 and TRBJ1-2; 11 positions match TRBD1. CDR3 size: 14 residues. Germline CDR1 MDHEN, CDR2 SYDVKM. Trimming took 5 bases from V and 4 from J; bases not matched to a gene: 3. The CDR3 here is CASSTGTGGYGYTF. CDR3 coding DNA: TGTGCCAGCAGTACGGGGACAGGGGGCTATGGCTACACCTTC.

The V gene is TRBV5-1, the J gene TRBJ1-1; TRBD1 agrees at 7 bases. Germline V gene sequence: CDR1 SGHRS, CDR2 YFSETQ. V lost 0 bases to trimming and J lost 6 bases; unmatched junction nucleotides: 8. This CDR3 is built from 15 residues. The CDR3 DNA reads as TGCGCCAGCAGCTTGGAACCAGGGGGTCGGGCTGAAGCTTTCTTT. The encoded protein is CASSLEPGGRAEAFF.

This clone was recorded once. The J gene is TRBJ2-5, the V gene TRBV28; 7 bases align to TRBD1. The CDR3 is 14 residues long. The junction had 8 bases not matched to a gene; V was cut back by 5 bases and J by 5 bases. In germline, CDR1 is MDHEN, CDR2 SYDVKM. CDR3 in amino acids: CASSPTGVWETQYF. CDR3 bases: TGTGCCAGCAGTCCAACAGGGGTTTGGGAGACCCAGTACTTC.

This chain uses TRBV18 with TRBJ1-6; 9 positions match TRBD1. The CDR3 covers 16 residues. In germline, CDR1 is KGHSH, CDR2 LQKENI. V was pared by 2 bases and J by 5 bases, with 4 bases of the junction left unmatched. Here the CDR3 DNA reads TGTGCCAGCTCACCATTACAGGGGGCGGATAATTCACCCCTCCACTTT. Protein product: CASSPLQGADNSPLHF.

The chain recombines TRBV6-1 with TRBJ2-5, with 7 nucleotides matching TRBD1. CDR3 length: 14 amino acids. The germline V gene encodes CDR1 MNHNS and CDR2 SASEGT. The junction had 2 bases not matched to a gene; V was cut back by 2 bases and J by 2 bases. The CDR3 region is CASSEQGVQETQYF. The CDR3 DNA is TGTGCCAGCAGTGAACAGGGGGTTCAAGAGACCCAGTACTTC.

The CDR3 sequence is CASSQWDYIGYTF. The CDR3 DNA sequence: TGCGCCAGCAGCCAATGGGACTATATAGGCTACACCTTC. The rearrangement links TRBV4-1 to TRBJ1-2, with a tentative D call TRBD1 (5 bases). This CDR3 is built from 13 residues. V lost 2 bases to trimming and J lost 8 bases, with 12 bases between them. The germline V gene encodes CDR1 MGHRA and CDR2 YSYEKL.

The chain uses TRBV5-4 and TRBJ2-3; TRBD2 matches at 13 bases. Germline assignment: CDR1 SGHNT and CDR2 YYREEE (reference sequence). This CDR3 has 16 amino acids. V shed 3 bases and J 2 bases; nucleotides not matched to a gene: 3. DNA for the CDR3: TGTGCCAGCAGCTCCGGGACTAGCGGGGCCACAGATACGCAGTATTTT. Its protein product is CASSSGTSGATDTQYF.

This CDR3 reads CASSETGPAKNIQYF. The CDR3 coding sequence is TGTGCCAGCAGTGAAACAGGGCCGGCCAAAAACATTCAGTACTTC. The chain joins TRBV6-1 to TRBJ2-4, with D perhaps TRBD1 (6 bases). CDR3 length: 15 residues. Trimming pared 2 bases from V and 1 base from J, leaving 9 bases between. In germline, CDR1 is MNHNS, CDR2 SASEGT.

The chain has TRBV30 and TRBJ1-3; D is undetermined. This CDR3 has 11 amino acids. Trimming removed 0 bases from V and 9 bases from J, with 6 bases in between. Germline values: CDR1 GTSNPN, CDR2 SVGIG (reference sequence). CDR3 nucleotides: TGTGCCTGGAGTGTACTTGGCACCATATATTTT. The encoded protein is CAWSVLGTIYF. Filled out from reference TRBV30 and TRBJ1-3, the complete variable domain reads SQTIHQWPATLVQPVGSPLSLECTVEGTSNPNLYWYRQAAGRGLQLLFYSVGIGQISSEVPQNLSASRPQDRQFILSSKKLLLSDSGFYLCAWSVLGTIYFGEGSWLTVV.

The chain combines TRBV7-2 with TRBJ1-1, with 7 bases fitting TRBD1. The CDR3 contains 13 residues. V lost 4 bases, J lost 1 base, and 0 bases stayed unmatched. CDR1 SGHTA and CDR2 FQGNSA come from the germline V gene. CDR3 sequence reads: CASSWDRNTEAFF. The CDR3 DNA reads TGTGCCAGCAGCTGGGACAGGAACACTGAAGCTTTCTTT.

V and J are TRBV7-9 and TRBJ1-1, with TRBD1 as a possible D gene (5 bases). This CDR3 is 11 amino acids long. Looked up from germline, CDR1 is SEHNR and CDR2 is FQNEAQ (reference sequence). Deletions cut 5 bases from V and 8 bases from J, with 9 bases between. The CDR3 nucleotides read TGTGCCAGCAGCCACAGGACGGAAGCTTTCTTT. Its protein product is CASSHRTEAFF.

The chain links TRBV7-2 to TRBJ2-1; 8 bases are shared with TRBD2. There are 15 residues in the CDR3. V gave up 2 bases and J gave up 10 bases; unmatched junction bases: 10. Germline values: CDR1 SGHTA, CDR2 FQGNSA. CDR3 region: CASSLLTGGTPEQFF. Written as DNA, the CDR3 is TGTGCCAGCAGCTTACTGACGGGGGGGACGCCGGAGCAGTTCTTC. Combining the CDR3 with reference TRBV7-2 and TRBJ2-1 gives the whole variable domain GAGVSQSPSNKVTEKGKDVELRCDPISGHTALYWYRQSLGQGLEFLIYFQGNSAPDKSGLPSDRFSAERTGGSVSTLTIQRTQQEDSAVYLCASSLLTGGTPEQFFGPGTRLTVL.

The chain carries TRBV30 and TRBJ2-6; 8 nucleotides line up with TRBD2. This CDR3 spans 17 amino acids. Germline V CDR1 and CDR2: GTSNPN, SVGIG (reference sequence). Trimming cost V 2 bases and J 2 bases; bases outside gene matches: 8. The CDR3 coding sequence is TGTGCCTGGAGTTTGGGACTAGTAAGTCCTGGGGCCAACGTCCTGACTTTC. Its translation is CAWSLGLVSPGANVLTF.